This T cell receptor beta chain was identified during a study of T cell repertoires in cytomegalovirus infection. On the study more broadly: CMV infection and matching HLA type were both indicated by public TCR beta signatures.

This CDR3 contains 16 residues. Germline-derived CDR1 and CDR2 are MNHEY and SVGEGT. Unmatched junction bases numbered 7, after V lost 5 bases and J lost 4 bases. TCRdb reprocessed the reads via MiXCR and lists one record per CDR3 protein. Of around 120,000 distinct CDR3 sequences in the sample, around 25% were seen once. Study-wide points: Dominant in the ex vivo response were TCR beta clonotypes restricted by HLA-C and specific for CMV. Carriage of CMV together with the relevant HLA was identifiable through cumulative public TCR beta family frequency.

Regarding this clonotype: The antigen is unknown.

Source material: PBMCs, sequenced either directly or after in vitro stimulation (not recorded which). The V gene is TRBV6-2 or TRBV6-3, the J gene TRBJ2-7, with TRBD2 matching 14 bases. This receptor was identified in a human donor in good health (CMV status not recorded). Some clones in this sample may be carry-over from other donors' samples. The CDR3 DNA follows: TGTGCCAGCAGTCCACGACTAGCGGGAGGGCCTTACGAGCAGTACTTC. It is translated as CASSPRLAGGPYEQYF.